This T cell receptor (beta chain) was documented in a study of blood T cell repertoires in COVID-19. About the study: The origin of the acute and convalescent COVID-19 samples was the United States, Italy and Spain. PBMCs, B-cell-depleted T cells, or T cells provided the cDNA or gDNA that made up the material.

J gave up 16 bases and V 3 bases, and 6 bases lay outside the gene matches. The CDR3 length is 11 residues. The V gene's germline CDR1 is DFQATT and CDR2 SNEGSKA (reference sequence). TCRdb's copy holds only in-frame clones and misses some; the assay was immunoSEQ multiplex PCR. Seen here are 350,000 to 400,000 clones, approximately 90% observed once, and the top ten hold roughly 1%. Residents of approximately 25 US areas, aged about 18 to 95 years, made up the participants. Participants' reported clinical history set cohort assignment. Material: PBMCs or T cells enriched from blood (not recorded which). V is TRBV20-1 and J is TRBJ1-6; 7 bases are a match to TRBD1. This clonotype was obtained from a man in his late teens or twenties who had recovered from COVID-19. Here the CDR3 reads CSASRQGDLHF. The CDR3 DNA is TGCAGTGCTAGTAGGCAGGGGGATCTCCACTTT.